Below are 26 T cell receptor beta chains sequenced from a single sample in a study of response to subunit inactivated influenza vaccine. Each CDR3 protein is one row after TCRdb ran MiXCR on the RT-PCR reads. The sample yields 450,000 to 600,000 distinct CDR3 sequences, approximately 15% seen once. Sample: CD4+ T cells sorted from PBMCs, taken around 2 years after vaccination. The receptors here all came from a man aged 45 to 75 who received an inactivated influenza vaccine.

CDR3 DNA sequence: TGTGCCAGCAGTTTACGACAGGGGGCTAACTATGGCTACACCTTC. Residues: CASSLRQGANYGYTF. V and J are TRBV12-3 or TRBV12-4 and TRBJ1-2; the match to TRBD1 covers 9 bases. Unmatched junction bases numbered 1, after V lost 2 bases and J lost 0 bases. The CDR3 has 15 residues.

This clonotype came up a few times. The rearrangement joins TRBV4-3 to TRBJ2-6; 10 nucleotides align to TRBD1. The CDR3 sequence is 18 residues long. V was clipped by 1 base and J by 1 base; unmatched bases: 4. Germline values: CDR1 LGHNA, CDR2 YSLEER. The CDR3 DNA sequence: TGCGCCAGCAGCCAAGGGACAGGGGGATCTTCTGGGGCCAACGTCCTGACTTTC. It encodes CASSQGTGGSSGANVLTF.

This clonotype was detected only a few times. The chain links TRBV10-2 to TRBJ1-2; no clear D gene. Germline assignment: CDR1 WSHSY and CDR2 SAAADI. The CDR3 is 13 residues long. With 4 bases removed from V and 5 bases from J, the gap between germline ends came to 11 bases. The CDR3 protein is CASSALDGYGYTF. The CDR3 coding sequence is TGCGCCAGCAGTGCCCTCGACGGATATGGCTACACCTTC.

The J gene is TRBJ2-2, the V gene TRBV7-2, with D unclear. This CDR3 has 16 residues. Germline V gene lookup returns CDR1 SGHTA and CDR2 FQGNSA. V lost 5 bases to trimming and J lost 8 bases, with 21 bases between them. The CDR3 DNA reads as TGTGCCAGCAGCCCCCGACCAAATCCCCTGGGGGGGGAGCTGTTTTTT. Translating it yields CASSPRPNPLGGELFF.

This chain connects TRBV5-1 to TRBJ2-3; 8 positions agree with TRBD2. Germline V gene data show CDR1 as SGHRS and CDR2 as YFSETQ. The ends lost 3 bases at V and 1 base at J; junction bases unmatched: 7. The CDR3 extends over 16 amino acids. The CDR3 protein is CASSSLGAGGTDTQYF. In DNA, the CDR3 is TGCGCCAGCAGCTCCCTTGGAGCGGGGGGCACAGATACGCAGTATTTT.

This clonotype was counted only a few times. The V and J genes are TRBV12-3 or TRBV12-4 and TRBJ1-2; TRBD1 is a possible D gene (6 bases). The V and J ends lost 0 bases and 5 bases respectively, with 10 bases between them. The CDR3 length is 14 residues. DNA of the CDR3: TGTGCCAGCAGTTTAGCGAGGACAGTATATGGCTACACCTTC. It encodes CASSLARTVYGYTF.

The chain carries TRBV28 and TRBJ2-3; D could derive from TRBD1 or TRBD2 (5 bases each). The V gene lost 2 bases and the J gene lost 5 bases, with 17 bases spanning the gap. In germline, CDR1 is MDHEN, CDR2 SYDVKM. This CDR3 has 16 amino acids. The CDR3, as DNA: TGTGCCAGCAGTTTAGCCCCAGGGACGGTAAAAGATACGCAGTATTTT. It yields the protein CASSLAPGTVKDTQYF.

The rearrangement joins TRBV7-2 to TRBJ2-3; possibly TRBD2 for D (6 bases). The V gene's germline CDR1 is SGHTA and CDR2 FQGNSA. There are 16 residues in the CDR3. V was shortened by 1 base and J by 4 bases, with 15 bases between the two germline ends. In nucleotides, the CDR3 is TGTGCCAGCAGCTTAGGGGTGCGGGGTGCAGCAGATACGCAGTATTTT. Amino acids: CASSLGVRGAADTQYF. Filled out from reference TRBV7-2 and TRBJ2-3, the complete variable domain reads GAGVSQSPSNKVTEKGKDVELRCDPISGHTALYWYRQSLGQGLEFLIYFQGNSAPDKSGLPSDRFSAERTGGSVSTLTIQRTQQEDSAVYLCASSLGVRGAADTQYFGPGTRLTVL.

The table lists this clonotype with a few counts. The V gene is TRBV4-3, the J gene TRBJ2-3, with 7 positions matching TRBD2. The CDR3 runs to 16 residues. In germline, CDR1 is LGHNA, CDR2 YSLEER. J was trimmed by 4 bases and V by 3 bases; bases with no gene match: 10. Here the CDR3 reads CASSQTYGGSPDTQYF. The CDR3 DNA reads as TGCGCCAGCAGCCAGACCTATGGCGGGAGCCCAGATACGCAGTATTTT.

This clonotype was recorded many times. The V and J genes are TRBV9 and TRBJ2-3; 10 bases line up with TRBD2. With V trimmed by 0 bases and J by 1 base, 2 bases remained unmatched. CDR3 size: 16 residues. Germline V gives CDR1 SGDLS, CDR2 YYNGEE. The CDR3 DNA follows: TGTGCCAGCAGCGTAGCAGCGGGGGGGCGCACAGATACGCAGTATTTT. Translation gives CASSVAAGGRTDTQYF.

The chain links TRBV27 to TRBJ2-3; TRBD2 is a possible D gene (5 bases). The CDR3 loop spans 15 amino acids. The germline V gene has CDR1 MNHEY and CDR2 SMNVEV (reference sequence). Trimming removed 5 bases at V and 0 bases at J, with 12 bases between. As DNA, the CDR3 is TGTGCCAGCAGTCCGATGGGAGAGAGCACAGATACGCAGTATTTT. This gives the protein CASSPMGESTDTQYF.

This clonotype was observed a few times. This chain joins TRBV24-1 and TRBJ2-3; D uncertain. V was trimmed by 5 bases and J by 2 bases, leaving 7 bases between them. Germline V gives CDR1 KGHDR, CDR2 SFDVKD. This CDR3 comprises 13 residues. The CDR3 loop reads CATSALHTDTQYF. The CDR3 DNA reads TGTGCCACCAGTGCTCTCCACACAGATACGCAGTATTTT.

V is TRBV7-9 and J is TRBJ2-3, with D perhaps matching TRBD2 (6 bases). CDR1 is SEHNR and CDR2 is FQNEAQ in the germline V gene (reference sequence). The CDR3 consists of 16 residues. Trimming cost V 4 bases and J 2 bases, with 16 bases left between them. The DNA of the CDR3 is TGTGCCAGCAGCTCTAAGCCGGGACTCTCCACAGATACGCAGTATTTT. Translated, it gives CASSSKPGLSTDTQYF.

This clonotype was found a few times. V is TRBV27 and J is TRBJ2-7; D might be TRBD1 (6 bases). The CDR3 runs to 14 residues. V lost 0 bases to trimming and J lost 0 bases, with 6 bases between them. CDR1 and CDR2 (germline): MNHEY, SMNVEV (reference sequence). CDR3 loop: CASSLSDSSYEQYF. DNA for the CDR3: TGTGCCAGCAGTTTATCGGACAGCTCCTACGAGCAGTACTTC.

The rearrangement links TRBV11-2 to TRBJ2-5; 8 bases match TRBD2. CDR1 is SGHAT and CDR2 is FQNNGV in the germline V gene. V lost 5 bases, J lost 2 bases, and 25 bases stayed unmatched. This CDR3 contains 21 residues. CDR3 sequence: CASSPSPGHLFSGAFQETQYF. The CDR3 coding sequence is TGTGCCAGCAGCCCCTCCCCGGGACACCTTTTTAGCGGGGCATTTCAAGAGACCCAGTACTTC.

The rearrangement uses TRBV7-6 and TRBJ2-7; perhaps TRBD2 as D (5 bases). Germline CDR1 reads SGHVS; CDR2 reads FNYEAQ. The V and J ends lost 6 bases and 3 bases respectively, with 12 bases between them. The CDR3 consists of 13 residues. The CDR3 reads CASSSFGDYEQYF. The CDR3 DNA is TGTGCCAGCAGTTCCTTCGGGGACTACGAGCAGTACTTC.

In this sample, this clonotype turned up many times. The chain links TRBV24-1 to TRBJ2-3; possible D gene TRBD2, 6 bases. V dropped 3 bases and J dropped 7 bases, with 16 bases sitting between them. From germline, CDR1 is KGHDR and CDR2 SFDVKD. The CDR3 has 15 amino acids. CDR3 in DNA: TGTGCCACCAGTGATGGCGGGACCGCCGGGTATACGCAGTATTTT. This translates into CATSDGGTAGYTQYF.

This clonotype was observed a few times. V is TRBV3-1 and J is TRBJ1-1; no reliable D call. Deletions cut 7 bases from V and 1 base from J, with 10 bases between. CDR1 LGHDT and CDR2 YNNKEL come from the germline V gene (reference sequence). The CDR3 loop spans 13 amino acids. The CDR3, as DNA: TGTGCCAGCAAAGGGTTTGAGAACACTGAAGCTTTCTTT. Its translation is CASKGFENTEAFF. The complete variable domain, with remaining parts taken from reference TRBV3-1 and TRBJ1-1, reads DTAVSQTPKYLVTQMGNDKSIKCEQNLGHDTMYWYKQDSKKFLKIMFSYNNKELIINETVPNRFSPKSPDKAHLNLHINSLELGDSAVYFCASKGFENTEAFFGQGTRLTVV.

This clonotype was seen more than once but under ten times. V usage is TRBV28 and J usage is TRBJ2-1; 9 bases are shared with TRBD2. Germline values: CDR1 MDHEN, CDR2 SYDVKM. With 5 bases clipped from V and 5 bases from J, the junction kept 7 bases outside the gene matches. CDR3 length: 15 amino acids. The CDR3 DNA is TGTGCCAGCAGTCTTTGGGGGACTAGCCACAATGAGCAGTTCTTC. Amino acids: CASSLWGTSHNEQFF.

This clonotype has more than one count but fewer than ten. The rearrangement uses TRBV4-1 and TRBJ2-3; TRBD1 matches 7 bases. The CDR3 length is 15 residues. The V gene end was trimmed by 1 base and the J gene end by 4 bases; junction bases not matched to a gene: 5. Germline CDR1 is MGHRA and CDR2 is YSYEKL. The CDR3 DNA reads TGCGCCAGCAGCCAAGGGGACAGAAAGGCAGATACGCAGTATTTT. This sequence encodes CASSQGDRKADTQYF.

This clonotype was picked up a small number of times. In DNA form, the CDR3 reads TGTGCCAGCAGTGAAATTGAGTCGGCAAACTCACCCCTCCACTTT. As protein: CASSEIESANSPLHF. The chain links TRBV6-1 to TRBJ1-6; D unclear. CDR3 size: 15 residues. Germline CDR1 and CDR2: MNHNS and SASEGT. V was pared by 2 bases and J by 10 bases, with 15 bases between.

This clonotype was recorded many times. The chain has TRBV10-3 and TRBJ1-3, with D unclear. This CDR3 region has 15 residues. Germline V gene lookup returns CDR1 ENHRY and CDR2 SYGVKD. Trimming cost V 2 bases and J 1 base, with 9 bases left between them. CDR3 in amino acids: CAISEVARSGNTIYF. Written as DNA, the CDR3 is TGTGCCATCAGTGAGGTGGCTCGGTCTGGAAACACCATATATTTT.

Here the CDR3 DNA reads TGTGCCAGCAGCCGGACAACTGGGGCCAACGTCCTGACTTTC. Protein product: CASSRTTGANVLTF. This sequence joins TRBV5-5 and TRBJ2-6, with a weak D call TRBD1 (5 bases). Trimming removed 4 bases at V and 2 bases at J, with 7 bases between. The CDR3 contains 14 residues. CDR1 is SGHKS, CDR2 YYEKEE, per germline (reference sequence).

This clonotype was picked up one time. V usage is TRBV28 and J usage is TRBJ1-2; D is undetermined. Looked up from germline, CDR1 is MDHEN and CDR2 is SYDVKM. This CDR3 is 12 amino acids long. Deletions cut 8 bases from V and 4 bases from J, with 11 bases between. The CDR3 protein is CASLHLGYGYTF. The CDR3 DNA sequence: TGTGCCAGCTTGCATCTTGGCTATGGCTACACCTTC.

The V call is TRBV12-3 or TRBV12-4, the J call TRBJ1-1; D is unresolved. This CDR3 has 14 residues. Trimming pared 5 bases from V and 7 bases from J, leaving 17 bases between. The CDR3 DNA sequence: TGTGCCAGCAGTCCATCCCCGAGGACGGGTGAAGCTTTCTTT. Its translation: CASSPSPRTGEAFF.

The chain has TRBV20-1 and TRBJ2-1, with D unclear. Germline loops: CDR1 DFQATT, CDR2 SNEGSKA (reference sequence). The CDR3 length is 13 residues. Trimming removed 3 bases from V and 4 bases from J, with 10 bases in between. CDR3 DNA sequence: TGCAGTGCTAGTACTCGGTTATACAATGAGCAGTTCTTC. Its translation is CSASTRLYNEQFF.